This T cell receptor beta chain was retrieved from a study of T cell repertoires in cytomegalovirus infection. Study as a whole: Indications of both CMV infection and matching HLA type were provided by public TCR beta signatures.

Concerning this clonotype: Its antigen is as yet unknown.

General study points: Accumulated public TCR beta family frequency recognized individuals carrying CMV together with the relevant HLA. Ex vivo, HLA-C-restricted CMV-specific TCR beta clonotypes prevailed over the rest of the response.

One entry per CDR3 protein results from TCRdb running MiXCR on the reads. The repertoire consists of some 100,000 distinct CDR3 sequences, with 23% occurring once and the leading ten covering around 40%. The CDR3 covers 13 residues. The V gene end was trimmed by 8 bases and the J gene end by 3 bases; junction bases not matched to a gene: 2. CDR1 and CDR2 from the germline V gene are SSHAT and FNYEAQ (reference sequence). This clonotype was sampled from a human donor in good health (CMV status not recorded). Some clones in this sample may be carry-over from other donors' samples. The rearrangement uses TRBV7-7 and TRBJ2-1; 9 nucleotides agree with TRBD2. Sequencing was carried out using CD8+ T cells from PBMCs. CDR3 loop: CASARGGYNEQFF. Written as DNA, the CDR3 is TGTGCCAGCGCGCGGGGGGGCTACAATGAGCAGTTCTTC.